Reported below is one T cell receptor beta chain. The antigen is unknown. The data belong to a study of T cell repertoires in cytomegalovirus infection. Study-wide background: It was the public TCR beta signatures that indicated both CMV infection and matching HLA type. The study, taken as a whole, reports: Across the ex vivo response, the dominant clonotypes were HLA-C-restricted CMV-specific TCR beta clonotypes. Cumulative public TCR beta family frequency identified carriers of CMV plus the relevant HLA.

TCRdb re-called the reads through MiXCR, storing one row per CDR3 protein. The table shows 510,000 or so distinct CDR3 sequences, with approximately 26% occurring only once. Germline values: CDR1 SGDLS, CDR2 YYNGEE. The V end was cut by 2 bases, the J end by 3 bases, with 11 bases between. The CDR3 spans 14 residues. The V call is TRBV9, the J call TRBJ1-2; no reliable D call. The TCR comes from a human donor in good health (CMV status not recorded). Some clones in this sample may be carry-over from other donors' samples. The sample comprised PBMCs. In DNA, the CDR3 is TGTGCCAGCAGCGTGGGAAGTGGGGACTATGGCTACACCTTC. It codes for CASSVGSGDYGYTF.